This TCR beta chain was found in a study of human T cells and chemical hapten exposure (dated by TCRdb to the early 2020s). For context, the study as a whole: The libraries were sequenced as a pool, and the TCR yield per sample differed mostly because of small variations in library volumes within the pool. Peripheral blood TCR repertoire changes were tracked in vivo in alopecia patients during primary and secondary sensitization to the hapten diphenylcyclopropenone (DPC). For every blood RNA sample, sequencing covered both the TCR alpha and TCR beta chains. Overall results and qualifications from the work: Repeated subsampling changed both the strength of the expansion versus patch-test correlation and the threshold at which the correlation became significant. No change with DPC sensitization was found in the number of TCRs above 1 in 1000 frequency, and no evidence of global repertoire structure alterations was found.

Libraries were made using RACE. TCRdb names NextSeq 500 as the instrument used. Library preparation attached unique molecular identifiers to individual cDNA molecules for quantitative, reproducible TCR counting. Per the source publication's procedure: The median number of TCRs per sample was roughly 94,000, ranging from roughly 23,224 to 700,000. The Decombinator software suite was used to annotate the V, J and CDR3 of the TCR reads. For PS versus PT1 abundance plots, all samples were subsampled to the same number of TCRs (28,000). TCRs were defined as expanded if absent before sensitization and observed at least eight times at the 2-week time point. TCRdb cleaned the public reads at Q25 with fastp, built clones with MiXCR and kept in-frame beta chains. CDR3 protein duplicates are merged, each entry listing the most common genes and DNA. The V and J calls shown here were made by TCRdb, not taken from the authors' results. Here the sample has about 30,000 distinct CDR3 sequences; less than 6% occur a single time. The top ten hold roughly 13% of the sample.

The time point label on this specimen signifies: healthy volunteer bleed at 6 weeks. Total RNA was extracted from unfractionated whole blood that had been collected in Tempus Blood RNA tubes. As TCR sequencing controls, about five healthy volunteers were used, with blood taken at day 0, 2 weeks and 6 weeks. From its cysteine to its phenylalanine, the CDR3 spans 14 amino acids. The read is trimmed to its CDR3 DNA, 42 bases read in frame from base 1. Sequences MDHEN (CDR1) and SYDVKM (CDR2) are obtained from the germline V gene. Cut back by 7 bases and 9 bases, the V and J ends lie 16 bases apart. Concerning this clonotype: It has no known antigen specificity. A read error may be the cause here, since a much bigger clone is one base away.

What was sequenced was whole blood. The receptor comes from a human donor in good health. Some clones in this sample may be carry-over from other donors' samples. The rearrangement combines TRBV28 with TRBJ1-6; no confident D gene assignment can be made. The DNA sequence is TGTGCCAGCACCCCCAAAGGGAAGTCTTCACCCCTCCACTTT. The resulting protein is CASTPKGKSSPLHF.